These T cell receptor beta chains were read from a single sample in a study of blood T cell repertoires in COVID-19. Sequenced by immunoSEQ multiplex PCR; TCRdb stores in-frame clones only, minus some. This table holds approximately 480,000 clones, roughly 89% found once. Sequenced: peripheral blood. The receptors derive from a man between 18 and 35 years old with COVID-19, enrolled during active disease. CDR3s include the opening cysteine and the closing phenylalanine or tryptophan.

v_gene,CDR3aa
TRBV14,CASSPQLLSPLHF
TRBV30,CAWSPLAGSSYNEQFF
TRBV28,CASRPSDISYNSPLHF
TRBV9,CASGTRETETQYF
TRBV19,CASNPGTSSTDTQYF
TRBV18,CASSLRSGTGDAFF
TRBV6-6,CASSRGTSGVANTGELFF
TRBV4-2,CASSQDLASGGWTETQYF
TRBV19,CASSEVRDSAYEQYF
TRBV7-9,CASSQGLNYGYTF